What follows is one T cell receptor beta chain and its context. Its antigen is currently unknown. This sample is part of a study of graft-versus-host responses after intestinal transplantation. Study details: Recipients were given multivisceral, liver-intestinal, or isolated intestinal transplants.

Repertoires were generated with immunoSEQ multiplex PCR, while TCRdb's copy carries only in-frame clones and drops some. The sample contains about 63,000 clones, around 90% of which appear only once. V shed 0 bases and J shed 4 bases, with 13 bases lying between them. The CDR3 totals 16 residues. In germline, CDR1 is MGHRA, CDR2 YSYEKL. Study-wide results and limits: Some GvH clones appeared in ileal mucosa or blood before recipient bone marrow. GvH clone levels peaked in circulation, and this peak was associated with early post-transplant HvG declines. Graft-donor T cell macrochimerism coincided with high graft-versus-host to host-versus-graft clonal ratios in allografts.

Graft samples were processed, releasing intraepithelial and lamina propria lymphocytes. The chain is built from TRBV4-1 and TRBJ2-1; a weak D match, TRBD2 (6 bases). The material sequenced was ileum tissue, taken more than 350 days after transplant. This TCR came from a human patient who received an intestinal transplant, so some T cells may come from the graft donor. This CDR3 is CASSQETGVPYNEQFF. The CDR3 DNA reads as TGCGCCAGCAGCCAAGAAACGGGAGTGCCTTACAATGAGCAGTTCTTC.